One sample yielded the 18 T cell receptor beta chains listed below, sequenced in a study of breast tumors, draining lymph nodes, adjacent tissues. TCRdb used MiXCR to reprocess the multiplex PCR reads, holding one entry per CDR3 protein. This sample has 70,000 to 85,000 distinct CDR3 sequences, with about 21% found just once. The lymph nodes were axillary draining lymph nodes from breast cancer patients. Sequenced material: axillary lymph node tissue. All receptors derive from a female donor with breast cancer. Some clones in this sample may be carry-over from other donors' samples.

This clonotype has at least ten counts. The CDR3 DNA is TGTGCCAGCAGCTCGGGCGTTAGCTCTGGGGCCAACGTCCTGACTTTC. Its protein product is CASSSGVSSGANVLTF. The chain is built from TRBV7-8 and TRBJ2-6; no reliable D call. Germline V gives CDR1 SGHVS, CDR2 FQNEAQ. Trimming removed 4 bases from V and 0 bases from J, with 10 bases in between. The CDR3 is 16 residues long.

This clonotype was seen ten or more times. V and J are TRBV20-1 and TRBJ1-2; 7 nucleotides line up with TRBD1. The trim removed 3 bases at V and 4 bases at J, leaving 11 bases unmatched. The CDR3 extends over 15 amino acids. Germline CDR1 is DFQATT and CDR2 is SNEGSKA (reference sequence). This CDR3 is CSASPPDRVGYGYTF. The CDR3 DNA reads as TGCAGTGCTAGTCCGCCCGACAGGGTTGGCTATGGCTACACCTTC.

In this sample, this clonotype turned up many times. The chain recombines TRBV25-1 with TRBJ2-7; D uncertain. V gave up 3 bases and J gave up 7 bases, with 10 bases separating them. Germline V CDR1 and CDR2: MGHDK, SYGVNS. CDR3 size: 12 residues. Here the CDR3 reads CASSEQAQEQYF. As DNA, the CDR3 is TGTGCCAGCAGTGAGCAGGCTCAAGAGCAGTACTTC.

This clonotype was picked up many times. V and J are TRBV5-6 and TRBJ2-1; TRBD2 agrees at 8 bases. This CDR3 contains 12 residues. The junction had 4 bases not matched to a gene; V was cut back by 0 bases and J by 14 bases. CDR1 is SGHDT and CDR2 is YYEEEE in the germline V gene. CDR3 residues: CASSLVSGTEFF. The CDR3, as DNA: TGTGCCAGCAGCTTGGTTAGCGGGACCGAGTTCTTC. Full variable domain (outside the CDR3, taken from reference TRBV5-6 and TRBJ2-1): DAGVTQSPTHLIKTRGQQVTLRCSPKSGHDTVSWYQQALGQGPQFIFQYYEEEERQRGNFPDRFSGHQFPNYSSELNVNALLLGDSALYLCASSLVSGTEFFGPGTRLTVL.

There are many counts of this clonotype. This sequence joins TRBV12-3 or TRBV12-4 and TRBJ2-1, with 7 bases that match TRBD1. CDR3 size: 15 residues. With 6 bases clipped from V and 4 bases from J, the junction kept 9 bases outside the gene matches. The CDR3 DNA is TGTGCCAGCAGGCCCTCCGGGACAGCTTACAATGAGCAGTTCTTC. It yields the protein CASRPSGTAYNEQFF.

This clonotype was recorded at least ten times. CDR3 loop: CASSVAPGDTDTQYF. The CDR3 DNA reads as TGTGCCAGCAGCGTAGCCCCCGGAGACACAGATACGCAGTATTTT. The rearrangement joins TRBV9 to TRBJ2-3; D call uncertain. CDR1 and CDR2 (germline): SGDLS, YYNGEE. The CDR3 spans 15 residues. V shed 0 bases and J shed 2 bases, with 10 bases lying between them.

There are a few counts of this clonotype. The chain couples TRBV30 to TRBJ1-5; D remains ambiguous. V was cut by 0 bases and J by 9 bases, with 12 bases left in between. This CDR3 has 13 amino acids. The V gene's germline CDR1 is GTSNPN and CDR2 SVGIG (reference sequence). As DNA, the CDR3 is TGTGCCTGGAGTGTCTATACGCCTGGGCCCCAGCATTTT. The encoded protein is CAWSVYTPGPQHF. The variable domain in full, completed from reference TRBV30 and TRBJ1-5, reads SQTIHQWPATLVQPVGSPLSLECTVEGTSNPNLYWYRQAAGRGLQLLFYSVGIGQISSEVPQNLSASRPQDRQFILSSKKLLLSDSGFYLCAWSVYTPGPQHFGDGTRLSIL.

This clonotype was observed at least ten times. The CDR3: CATSGQQGDYEQYF. The CDR3, as DNA: TGTGCCACCAGTGGCCAACAGGGAGACTACGAGCAGTACTTC. The rearrangement uses TRBV24-1 and TRBJ2-7, with D possibly matching TRBD1 (6 bases). V was pared by 5 bases and J by 3 bases, with 13 bases between. The CDR3 covers 14 residues. In germline, CDR1 is KGHDR, CDR2 SFDVKD.

This clonotype came up many times. This chain joins TRBV6-6 and TRBJ2-7, with D perhaps TRBD1 (5 bases). This CDR3 has 16 residues. Germline V lookup: CDR1 MNHNY, CDR2 SVGAGI (reference sequence). Trimming left V 6 bases short and J 2 bases short, with 20 bases between. This chain's CDR3 is CASSPWGRAGTYEQYF. In nucleotides, the CDR3 is TGTGCCAGCAGCCCCTGGGGCAGGGCAGGCACCTACGAGCAGTACTTC.

The J gene is TRBJ2-1, the V gene TRBV3-1; 8 bases are a match to TRBD1. V dropped 8 bases and J dropped 4; count of bases not matched to a gene: 1. Germline V gene sequence: CDR1 LGHDT, CDR2 YNNKEL (reference sequence). The CDR3 is 12 residues long. The CDR3 DNA follows: TGTGCCAGCGGGACAGGATACAATGAGCAGTTCTTC. Residues: CASGTGYNEQFF.

This clonotype came up many times. This chain joins TRBV7-9 and TRBJ2-7; maybe TRBD2 (5 bases). The CDR3 totals 14 residues. Germline loops: CDR1 SEHNR, CDR2 FQNEAQ (reference sequence). The V gene lost 4 bases and the J gene lost 1 base, with 11 bases spanning the gap. The CDR3 region is CASSSSAASYEQYF. The CDR3 DNA reads TGTGCCAGCAGCTCCTCAGCGGCATCCTACGAGCAGTACTTC.

This clonotype was seen ten or more times. This chain links TRBV5-4 with TRBJ2-3; 7 positions agree with TRBD2. CDR1 and CDR2 (germline): SGHNT, YYREEE (reference sequence). The CDR3 runs to 14 residues. Unmatched junction bases numbered 1, after V lost 1 base and J lost 2 bases. The CDR3 nucleotides read TGTGCCAGCAGCTTGACTAGCGACACAGATACGCAGTATTTT. Translation: CASSLTSDTDTQYF.

A word on this clonotype: A read error is possible here, since a much larger clone lies one base away. V gene TRBV6-2 or TRBV6-3 combines with J gene TRBJ2-5, with TRBD2 matching 8 bases. Germline CDR1 reads MNHEY; CDR2 reads SVGEGT. The CDR3 covers 15 residues. Written as DNA, the CDR3 is TGTGCCGGCAGTTGGGGTAGCGGGAACCAAGAGACCCAGTACTTC. The encoded protein is CAGSWGSGNQETQYF.

In this sample, this clonotype turned up many times. The V and J genes are TRBV29-1 and TRBJ2-1; D gene unclear. CDR3 length: 14 residues. The V gene lost 6 bases and the J gene lost 5 bases, with 17 bases spanning the gap. The germline V gene has CDR1 SQVTM and CDR2 ANQGSEA. This chain's CDR3 is CSVVRDLNNNEQFF. CDR3 DNA: TGCAGCGTCGTCCGTGACCTTAATAACAATGAGCAGTTCTTC.

This clonotype was counted at least ten times. The gene calls are TRBV12-3 or TRBV12-4 and TRBJ2-3; 11 bases align to TRBD2. V was clipped by 3 bases and J by 4 bases; unmatched bases: 3. The CDR3 spans 15 residues. The CDR3 is CASSLSSGRPDTQYF. The CDR3 nucleotides are TGTGCCAGCAGTTTGTCTAGCGGGAGGCCAGATACGCAGTATTTT.

In regard to this clonotype: A read error may produce the germline difference seen at one junction end. V usage is TRBV3-1 and J usage is TRBJ1-3; D is undetermined. The CDR3 totals 15 residues. Germline loops: CDR1 LGHDT, CDR2 YNNKEL (reference sequence). In nucleotides, the CDR3 is TGTGCCTGCAGCCAAGATCGGACCTCTGGAAACACCATATATTTT. Its translation is CACSQDRTSGNTIYF. Full variable domain (outside the CDR3, taken from reference TRBV3-1 and TRBJ1-3): DTAVSQTPKYLVTQMGNDKSIKCEQNLGHDTMYWYKQDSKKFLKIMFSYNNKELIINETVPNRFSPKSPDKAHLNLHINSLELGDSAVYFCACSQDRTSGNTIYFGEGSWLTVV.

This clonotype appeared a few times. This rearrangement joins TRBV30 to TRBJ2-5; TRBD1 matches 9 bases. The V and J ends lost 3 bases and 1 base, in that order; junction bases with no gene match: 6. The V gene's germline CDR1 is GTSNPN and CDR2 SVGIG (reference sequence). The CDR3 totals 15 residues. The CDR3 loop is CAWRGQGAGQETQYF. The CDR3, as DNA: TGTGCCTGGAGGGGACAGGGTGCCGGCCAAGAGACCCAGTACTTC. Variable domain in full (rest from reference TRBV30 and TRBJ2-5): SQTIHQWPATLVQPVGSPLSLECTVEGTSNPNLYWYRQAAGRGLQLLFYSVGIGQISSEVPQNLSASRPQDRQFILSSKKLLLSDSGFYLCAWRGQGAGQETQYFGPGTRLLVL.

This clonotype has ten or more counts. The V gene is TRBV19, the J gene TRBJ2-7; the D is unclear. V was shortened by 7 bases and J by 5 bases, with 18 bases between the two germline ends. CDR3 size: 14 residues. Germline lookup yields CDR1 LNHDA and CDR2 SQIVND (reference sequence). DNA of the CDR3: TGTGCCAGTAACAAAGGGTGGAGCAGAAACGAGCAGTACTTC. Translating it yields CASNKGWSRNEQYF.